Shown below are 17 T cell receptor beta chains from a single sample sequenced in a study of T cells in Graves' hyperthyroidism and ophthalmopathy (dated by TCRdb to between 2018 and 2020). The method was multiplex PCR. The listed sequencing device is Illumina HiSeq 2000. The TCR beta CDR3 regions were amplified from the RNA transcripts. The first round of RT-PCR for the TCR CDR3 was performed with the HTBI primer set and the Qiagen OneStep RT-PCR kit. The public reads were run again by TCRdb, first through fastp at Q25 and then through MiXCR, and only productive beta chains were kept. Each CDR3 protein gets just one entry, which takes the most common genes and DNA from the rows behind it. Counted in this sample were about half a million distinct CDR3 sequences; approximately 25% of them appeared once. The ten largest clones capture about 11% of the sample. Sequencing was done on a sample of blood. All receptors come from a woman aged 25 to 45 with Graves' ophthalmopathy.

This clonotype was observed at least ten times. The rearrangement joins TRBV20-1 to TRBJ1-1; tentatively, D is TRBD1 (5 bases). In germline, CDR1 is DFQATT, CDR2 SNEGSKA (reference sequence). The V gene lost 6 bases and the J gene lost 0 bases, with 26 bases spanning the gap. CDR3 length: 18 amino acids. Written as DNA, the CDR3 is TGCAGTGCCTCCCGCGGAGGTCGAGGGGAATGGATGAACACTGAAGCTTTCTTT. Translating gives CSASRGGRGEWMNTEAFF.

The V gene is TRBV4-1, the J gene TRBJ1-5; D not resolved. The CDR3 is 14 amino acids. Germline CDR1 and CDR2: MGHRA and YSYEKL. V shed 7 bases and J shed 3 bases, with 13 bases lying between them. Here the CDR3 reads CASTEGYFNQPQHF. DNA for the CDR3: TGCGCCAGCACGGAAGGGTACTTCAATCAGCCCCAGCATTTT.

The chain recombines TRBV12-3 or TRBV12-4 with TRBJ1-2; maybe TRBD1 (5 bases). The CDR3 is made up of 14 amino acids. V lost 6 bases and J 4 bases, leaving 15 bases between the germline ends. The CDR3 reads CASSDLGQGYGYTF. In DNA, the CDR3 is TGTGCCAGCAGCGACCTAGGTCAGGGCTATGGCTACACCTTC.

This clonotype was recorded a few times. The V gene is TRBV6-5, the J gene TRBJ1-3; the D is unclear. The V end was cut by 0 bases, the J end by 2 bases, with 8 bases between. The CDR3 runs to 15 residues. CDR1 and CDR2 from the germline V gene are MNHEY and SVGAGI. The CDR3 DNA reads TGTGCCAGCAGTTACTCATCAGGAACTGGAAACACCATATATTTT. Translation: CASSYSSGTGNTIYF.

The table lists this clonotype with many counts. The rearrangement joins TRBV6-2 or TRBV6-3 to TRBJ1-1; D possibly corresponds to TRBD1 (5 bases). Germline V gene lookup returns CDR1 MNHEY and CDR2 SVGEGT. This CDR3 comprises 13 residues. Trimming pared 6 bases from V and 6 bases from J, leaving 14 bases between. The CDR3, as DNA: TGTGCCAGCAGCAAAAATGACAGCCCTGAAGCTTTCTTT. Its translation is CASSKNDSPEAFF.

V and J are TRBV6-1 and TRBJ1-2; D gene unclear. With 1 base removed from V and 8 bases from J, the gap between germline ends came to 11 bases. CDR3 length: 13 amino acids. Germline CDR1 is MNHNS and CDR2 is SASEGT. The CDR3 nucleotides read TGTGCCAGCAGTGAAGAAGGAGGGCGCGGCTACACCTTC. Protein: CASSEEGGRGYTF.

This clonotype has a count of ten or more. A read error is possible here, since a much larger clone lies one base away. As the CDR3 is not closed by the conserved phenylalanine or tryptophan, this likely results from a read error. The chain is built from TRBV7-2 and TRBJ2-7; D possibly uses TRBD1 or TRBD2 (5 bases each). CDR3 length: 15 amino acids. Germline CDR1 SGHTA, CDR2 FQGNSA. V was clipped by 5 bases and J by 3 bases, with 17 bases between them. In DNA, the CDR3 is TGTGCCAGCAGCCGCACCGGGACCAACGACTACGAGCAGTACCTC. Protein sequence: CASSRTGTNDYEQYL.

Only a few counts were recorded for this clonotype. This chain uses TRBV7-9 with TRBJ1-1; D is unclear. This CDR3 is 12 amino acids long. Trimming took 10 bases from V and 4 from J, leaving 13 bases between them. Germline V gene data show CDR1 as SEHNR and CDR2 as FQNEAQ (reference sequence). The CDR3 sequence: CATVLLGTEAFF. The DNA of the CDR3 is TGTGCCACCGTTTTACTAGGCACTGAAGCTTTCTTT.

In this sample, this clonotype turned up a few times. This chain links TRBV7-2 with TRBJ1-2; 8 bases fit TRBD1. The CDR3 runs 15 residues. Germline V gives CDR1 SGHTA, CDR2 FQGNSA. The V gene end was trimmed by 4 bases and the J gene end by 6 bases; junction bases not matched to a gene: 10. This CDR3 is CASSSNPGGENGYTF. The CDR3 nucleotides are TGTGCCAGCAGCTCAAACCCAGGGGGCGAGAATGGCTACACCTTC.

A note on this clonotype: A read error is likely, as this CDR3 ends without the conserved phenylalanine or tryptophan. V and J are TRBV6-1 and TRBJ2-7; D ambiguous. Trimming took off 5 bases at V and 3 bases at J, with 20 bases between the two ends. The CDR3 length is 16 residues. CDR1 is MNHNS, CDR2 SASEGT, per germline. CDR3 coding DNA: TGTGCCAGCAGTCGCCGCAATGCCGGGCATAACTACGAGCAGTACTAC. Residues: CASSRRNAGHNYEQYY.

This rearrangement joins TRBV12-3 or TRBV12-4 to TRBJ1-1; unclear D gene. The germline V and J ends were trimmed by 6 bases and 8 bases, with 16 bases remaining between them. CDR3 length: 13 residues. The CDR3 DNA reads TGTGCCAGCAGCCTCGAGGTGGGAGCGGAAGCTTTCTTT. This translates into CASSLEVGAEAFF.

This clonotype has ten or more counts. V gene TRBV7-8 combines with J gene TRBJ1-1; unclear D gene. The CDR3 totals 14 residues. V dropped 1 base and J dropped 1 base, with 7 bases sitting between them. Germline V lookup: CDR1 SGHVS, CDR2 FQNEAQ. The CDR3 bases are TGTGCCAGCAGCTTAGTTTCCCCGAACACTGAAGCTTTCTTT. Its protein product is CASSLVSPNTEAFF.

The chain joins TRBV6-1 to TRBJ1-5, with D possibly TRBD1 on 5 matching bases. The CDR3 covers 17 residues. The V gene lost 9 bases and the J gene lost 5 bases, with 26 bases spanning the gap. In germline, CDR1 is MNHNS, CDR2 SASEGT. The CDR3 spells CASLGAGHRTVHQPQHF. The DNA of the CDR3 is TGTGCCAGTCTCGGGGCAGGGCACAGAACGGTGCATCAGCCCCAGCATTTT.

At least ten counts were recorded for this clonotype. The chain combines TRBV27 with TRBJ1-2; D is unresolved. The ends were cut back, 8 bases at V and 2 bases at J, with 12 bases in the middle. Germline loops: CDR1 MNHEY, CDR2 SMNVEV (reference sequence). The length of the CDR3 is 13 residues. The CDR3 DNA reads as TGTGCCAGCTCCCAGTTTGGGAACTATGGCTACACCTTC. Amino acids: CASSQFGNYGYTF.

Ten or more counts support this clonotype. The chain has TRBV7-9 and TRBJ2-7, with 7 bases lining up with TRBD1. The germline V gene encodes CDR1 SEHNR and CDR2 FQNEAQ (reference sequence). This CDR3 is built from 13 residues. V trimming: 4 bases; J trimming: 6 bases; junction bases outside the gene matches: 6. The DNA for the CDR3 is TGTGCCAGCAGCTCGGGACAGTTCTTCGAGCAGTACTTC. It is translated as CASSSGQFFEQYF.

The genes are TRBV25-1 and TRBJ2-7; 15 positions agree with TRBD2. The CDR3 runs 15 residues. Germline CDR1 reads MGHDK; CDR2 reads SYGVNS. The junction had 5 bases not matched to a gene; V was cut back by 4 bases and J by 7 bases. CDR3 loop: CASSAPGLAGGEQYF. The DNA of the CDR3 is TGTGCCAGCAGTGCCCCGGGACTAGCGGGGGGAGAGCAGTACTTC.

The chain combines TRBV7-2 with TRBJ2-7; 14 bases match TRBD2. Germline assignment: CDR1 SGHTA and CDR2 FQGNSA. CDR3 length equals 12 residues. CDR3 residues: CASSPGLAGASV. For the CDR3, the DNA is TGTGCCAGCAGCCCGGGACTAGCGGGGGCCTCGGTC.